The table lists the clone carrying this T cell receptor (beta chain) with a few counts. This record belongs to a study of blood T cell repertoires in COVID-19. The CDR3 runs 12 residues. CDR1 is KGHDR and CDR2 is SFDVKD in the germline V gene. Trimming left V 3 bases short and J 5 bases short, with 4 bases between. Only in-frame clones appear in the TCRdb table, and some are missing; sequencing was by immunoSEQ multiplex PCR. The sample includes 140,000 or so clones, 84% of them seen just once. The rearrangement links TRBV24-1 to TRBJ1-5; D is undetermined. The sequence came from a man under 40 with COVID-19, enrolled during active disease. The specimen sequenced was peripheral blood. CDR3 loop: CATSDDYQPQHF. The CDR3 nucleotides are TGTGCCACCAGTGATGACTATCAGCCCCAGCATTTT.